This T cell receptor beta chain was captured in a study of CD8 T cells in ankylosing spondylitis. This clonotype showed up many times. Its matching antigen is unknown. The V end lost 5 bases, the J end lost 4 bases, and 12 bases lay between the germline ends. From germline, CDR1 is MNHEY and CDR2 SVGEGT. The CDR3 is made up of 14 amino acids. Making the TCR beta libraries involved quantitative 5'-RACE with molecular barcodes. TCRdb re-analysed the 5' RACE reads in MiXCR, keeping a single row per CDR3 protein. The sample carries more than 400,000 distinct CDR3 sequences, about 5.7% recorded once. Overall study results and limits: What appeared characteristic of ankylosing spondylitis blood was a TCR beta motif of about eight highly homologous variants. Relatively scarce in peripheral blood, disease-linked clones were CD8+.

V and J are TRBV6-2 or TRBV6-3 and TRBJ2-1; D call uncertain. Sequencing used blood, either unsorted or a sorted T cell fraction (not recorded which). This TCR derives from a male donor with ankylosing spondylitis. DNA of the CDR3: TGTGCCAGCAGTCGCTCCGATGGGTACAATGAGCAGTTCTTC. Translated, it gives CASSRSDGYNEQFF.